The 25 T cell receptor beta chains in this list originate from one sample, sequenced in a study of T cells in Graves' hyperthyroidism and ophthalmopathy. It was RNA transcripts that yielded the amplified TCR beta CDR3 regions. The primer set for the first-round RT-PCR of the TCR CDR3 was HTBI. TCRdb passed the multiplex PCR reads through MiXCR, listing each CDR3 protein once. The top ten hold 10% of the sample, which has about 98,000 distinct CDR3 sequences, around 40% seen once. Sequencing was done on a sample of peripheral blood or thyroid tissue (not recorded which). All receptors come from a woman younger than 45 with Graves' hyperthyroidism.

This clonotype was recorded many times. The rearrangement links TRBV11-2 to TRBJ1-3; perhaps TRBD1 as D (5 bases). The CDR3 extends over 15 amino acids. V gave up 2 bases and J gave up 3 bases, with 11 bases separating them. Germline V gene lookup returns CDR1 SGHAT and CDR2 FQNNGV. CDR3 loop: CASSLYGGRGNTIYF. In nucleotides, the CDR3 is TGTGCCAGCAGCTTATACGGGGGACGTGGAAACACCATATATTTT.

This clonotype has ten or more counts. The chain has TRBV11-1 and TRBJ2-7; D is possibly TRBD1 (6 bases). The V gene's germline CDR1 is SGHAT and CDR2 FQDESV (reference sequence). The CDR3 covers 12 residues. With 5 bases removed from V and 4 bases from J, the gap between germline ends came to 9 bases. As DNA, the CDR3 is TGTGCCAGCAGCCCTCAGGGGTACGAGCAGTACTTC. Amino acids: CASSPQGYEQYF.

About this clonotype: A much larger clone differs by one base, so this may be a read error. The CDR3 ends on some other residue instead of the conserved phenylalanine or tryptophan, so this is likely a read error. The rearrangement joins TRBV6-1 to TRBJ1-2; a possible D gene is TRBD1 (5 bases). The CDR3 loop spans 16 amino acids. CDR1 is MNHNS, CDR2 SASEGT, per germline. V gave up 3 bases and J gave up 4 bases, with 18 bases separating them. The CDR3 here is CASSDILQGEGYGYTL. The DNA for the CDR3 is TGTGCCAGCAGTGATATTCTCCAGGGTGAAGGCTATGGCTACACCCTC.

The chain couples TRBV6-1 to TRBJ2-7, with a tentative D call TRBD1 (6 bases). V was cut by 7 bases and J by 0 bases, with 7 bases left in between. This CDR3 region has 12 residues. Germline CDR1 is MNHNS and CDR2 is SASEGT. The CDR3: CASTGHSYEQYF. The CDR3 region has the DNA TGTGCCAGCACGGGACACTCCTACGAGCAGTACTTC.

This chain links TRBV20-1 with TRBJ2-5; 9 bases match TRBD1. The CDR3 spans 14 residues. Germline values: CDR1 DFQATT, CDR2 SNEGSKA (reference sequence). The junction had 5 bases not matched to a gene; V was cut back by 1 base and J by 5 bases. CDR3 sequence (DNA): TGCAGTGCTAGAGCGGGACAGGGCGGGGAGACCCAGTACTTC. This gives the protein CSARAGQGGETQYF.

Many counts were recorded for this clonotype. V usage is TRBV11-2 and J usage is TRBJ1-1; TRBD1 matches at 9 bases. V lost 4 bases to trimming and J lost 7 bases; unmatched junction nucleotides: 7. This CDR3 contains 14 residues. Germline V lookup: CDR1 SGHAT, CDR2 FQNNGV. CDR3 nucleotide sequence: TGTGCCAGCAGCTATCACAGGGGGCAGGTTGAAGCTTTCTTT. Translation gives CASSYHRGQVEAFF. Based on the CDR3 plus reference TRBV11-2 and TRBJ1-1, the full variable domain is EAGVAQSPRYKIIEKRQSVAFWCNPISGHATLYWYQQILGQGPKLLIQFQNNGVVDDSQLPKDRFSAERLKGVDSTLKIQPAKLEDSAVYLCASSYHRGQVEAFFGQGTRLTVV.

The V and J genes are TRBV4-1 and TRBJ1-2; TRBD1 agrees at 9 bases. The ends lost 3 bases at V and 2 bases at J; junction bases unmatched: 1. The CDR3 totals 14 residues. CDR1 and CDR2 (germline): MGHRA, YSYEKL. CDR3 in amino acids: CASSQTGGNYGYTF. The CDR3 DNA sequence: TGCGCCAGCAGCCAGACAGGGGGGAACTATGGCTACACCTTC.

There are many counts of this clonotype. The CDR3 reads CASSLALRFTGELFF. The CDR3 region has the DNA TGTGCCAGCAGTTTAGCTTTAAGGTTCACCGGGGAGCTGTTTTTT. V and J are TRBV12-3 or TRBV12-4 and TRBJ2-2; D is unresolved. V lost 0 bases and J 4 bases, leaving 9 bases between the germline ends. The CDR3 has 15 residues.

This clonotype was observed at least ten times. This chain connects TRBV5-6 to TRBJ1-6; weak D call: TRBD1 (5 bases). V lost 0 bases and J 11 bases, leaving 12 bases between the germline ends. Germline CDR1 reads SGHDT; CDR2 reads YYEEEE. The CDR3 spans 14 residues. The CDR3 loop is CASSLGRTGTPLHF. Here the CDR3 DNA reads TGTGCCAGCAGCTTGGGACGCACAGGCACACCCCTCCACTTT.

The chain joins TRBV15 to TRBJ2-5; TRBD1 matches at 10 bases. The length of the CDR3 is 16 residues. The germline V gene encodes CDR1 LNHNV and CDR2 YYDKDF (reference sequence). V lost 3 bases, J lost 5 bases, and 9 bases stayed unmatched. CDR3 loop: CATSSRDRGPRETQYF. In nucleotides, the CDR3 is TGTGCCACCAGCAGTCGGGACAGGGGCCCGAGGGAGACCCAGTACTTC.

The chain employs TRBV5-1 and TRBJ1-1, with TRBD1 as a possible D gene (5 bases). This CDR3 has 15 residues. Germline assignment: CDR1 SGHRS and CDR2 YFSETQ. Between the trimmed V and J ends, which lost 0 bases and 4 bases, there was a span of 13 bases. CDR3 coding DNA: TGCGCCAGCAGCTTGGGCGGGGGGGGGGGCACTGAAGCTTTCTTT. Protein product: CASSLGGGGGTEAFF.

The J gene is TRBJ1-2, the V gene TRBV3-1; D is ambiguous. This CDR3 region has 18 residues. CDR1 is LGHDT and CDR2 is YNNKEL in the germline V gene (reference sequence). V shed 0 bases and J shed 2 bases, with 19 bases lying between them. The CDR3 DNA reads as TGTGCCAGCAGCCAAGAAGGGTGGCATGGACGGTGGAACTATGGCTACACCTTC. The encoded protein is CASSQEGWHGRWNYGYTF.

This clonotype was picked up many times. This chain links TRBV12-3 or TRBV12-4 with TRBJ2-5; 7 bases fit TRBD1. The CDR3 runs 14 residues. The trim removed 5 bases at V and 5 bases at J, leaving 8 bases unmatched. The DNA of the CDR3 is TGTGCCAGCAGTCGACAGGGTGTATGGGAGACCCAGTACTTC. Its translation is CASSRQGVWETQYF.

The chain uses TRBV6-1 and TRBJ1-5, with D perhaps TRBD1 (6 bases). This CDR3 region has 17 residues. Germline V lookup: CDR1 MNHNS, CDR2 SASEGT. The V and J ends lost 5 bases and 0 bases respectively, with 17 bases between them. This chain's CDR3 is CASSYSRGDDSNQPQHF. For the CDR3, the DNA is TGTGCCAGCAGTTACTCTAGGGGGGACGATAGCAATCAGCCCCAGCATTTT.

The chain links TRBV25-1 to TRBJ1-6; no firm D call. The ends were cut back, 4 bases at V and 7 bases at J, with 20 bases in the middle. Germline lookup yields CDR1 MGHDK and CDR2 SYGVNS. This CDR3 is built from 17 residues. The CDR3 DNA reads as TGTGCCAGCAGTGCCAGCAGCCCCTTTCTACGGAATTCACCCCTCCACTTT. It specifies CASSASSPFLRNSPLHF.

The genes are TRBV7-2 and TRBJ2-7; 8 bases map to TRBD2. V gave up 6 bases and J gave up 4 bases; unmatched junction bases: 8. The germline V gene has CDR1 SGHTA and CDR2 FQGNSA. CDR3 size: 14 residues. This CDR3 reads CASRRSSGTYEQYF. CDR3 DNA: TGTGCCAGCAGGCGGAGTAGCGGGACTTACGAGCAGTACTTC.

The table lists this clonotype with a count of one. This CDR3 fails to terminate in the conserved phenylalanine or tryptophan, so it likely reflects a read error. The CDR3 region has the DNA TGTGCCAGTGAGGGCAGGGTGAACACTGAGGCTTTCCTT. It specifies CASEGRVNTEAFL. The V gene is TRBV19, the J gene TRBJ1-1; D may be TRBD1 (5 bases). CDR1 and CDR2 (germline): LNHDA, SQIVND (reference sequence). This CDR3 has 13 amino acids.

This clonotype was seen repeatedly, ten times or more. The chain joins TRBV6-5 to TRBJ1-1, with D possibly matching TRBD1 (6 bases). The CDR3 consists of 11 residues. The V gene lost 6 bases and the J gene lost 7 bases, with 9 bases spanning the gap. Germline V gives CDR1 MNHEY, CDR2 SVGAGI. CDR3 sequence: CASSGQLEAFF. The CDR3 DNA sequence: TGTGCCAGCAGCGGACAGCTTGAAGCTTTCTTT.

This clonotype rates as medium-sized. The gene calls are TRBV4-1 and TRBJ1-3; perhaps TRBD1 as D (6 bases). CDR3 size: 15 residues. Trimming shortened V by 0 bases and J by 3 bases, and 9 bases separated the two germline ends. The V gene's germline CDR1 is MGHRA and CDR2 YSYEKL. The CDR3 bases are TGCGCCAGCAGCCAAGAGGGGACACTTGGAAACACCATATATTTT. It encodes CASSQEGTLGNTIYF.

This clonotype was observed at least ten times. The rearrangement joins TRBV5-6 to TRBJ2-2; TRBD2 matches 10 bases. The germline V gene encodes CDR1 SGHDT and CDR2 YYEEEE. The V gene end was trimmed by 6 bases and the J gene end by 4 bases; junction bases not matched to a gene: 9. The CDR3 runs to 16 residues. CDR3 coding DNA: TGTGCCAGCATAAAAGCAGCGGGAGGGTCCACCGGGGAGCTGTTTTTT. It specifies CASIKAAGGSTGELFF.

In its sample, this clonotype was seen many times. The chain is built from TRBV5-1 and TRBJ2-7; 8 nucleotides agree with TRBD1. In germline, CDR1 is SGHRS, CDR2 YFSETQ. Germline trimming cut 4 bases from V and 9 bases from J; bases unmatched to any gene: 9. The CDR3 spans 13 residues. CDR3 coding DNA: TGCGCCAGCAGCGGGGCCAGGGGGCTGGGGCAGTACTTC. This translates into CASSGARGLGQYF.

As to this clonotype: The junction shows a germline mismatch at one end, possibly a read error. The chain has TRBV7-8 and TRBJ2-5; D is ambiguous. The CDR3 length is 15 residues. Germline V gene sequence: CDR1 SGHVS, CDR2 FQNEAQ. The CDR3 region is CVSTSTRVGQETQYF. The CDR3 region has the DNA TGTGTCAGCACCTCCACCAGAGTGGGCCAAGAGACCCAGTACTTC. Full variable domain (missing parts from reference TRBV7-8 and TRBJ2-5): GAGVSQSPRYKVAKRGQDVALRCDPISGHVSLFWYQQALGQGPEFLTYFQNEAQLDKSGLPSDRFFAERPEGSVSTLKIQRTQQEDSAVYLCVSTSTRVGQETQYFGPGTRLLVL.

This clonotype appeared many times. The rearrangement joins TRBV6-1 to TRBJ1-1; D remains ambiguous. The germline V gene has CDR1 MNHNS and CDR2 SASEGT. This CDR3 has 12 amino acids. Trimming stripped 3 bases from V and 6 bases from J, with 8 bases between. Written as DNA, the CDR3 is TGTGCCAGCAGTGATACCAACTCTGAAGCTTTCTTT. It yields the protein CASSDTNSEAFF.

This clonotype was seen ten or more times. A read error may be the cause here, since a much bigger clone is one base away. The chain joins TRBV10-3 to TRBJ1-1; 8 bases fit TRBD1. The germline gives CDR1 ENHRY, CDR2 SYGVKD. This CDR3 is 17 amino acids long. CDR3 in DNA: TGTGCCATCAGTGGGGAGTTCGGCAGGGGGCGTGGCACTGAAGCTCTCTTT. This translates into CAISGEFGRGRGTEALF.

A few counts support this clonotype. The CDR3 DNA reads as TGTGCCAGCAGTCCCCCGGGCGTCCACGGTGAAGCTTTCTTT. It specifies CASSPPGVHGEAFF. The chain employs TRBV4-2 and TRBJ1-1; D is unresolved. Deletions cut 6 bases from V and 7 bases from J, with 18 bases between. CDR3 length: 14 residues. Germline lookup yields CDR1 LGHNA and CDR2 YNFKEQ.